A selection of T cell receptor beta chains follows, all from one sample in a study of vaccination and CD4 T cells after COVID-19. MiXCR was run by TCRdb on the PCR reads, yielding one entry per CDR3 protein. The table shows about 15,000 distinct CDR3 sequences, with approximately 66% occurring only once. Sequences were derived from CD4+ T cells from blood, sampled after SARS-CoV-2 vaccination. The receptors derive from a human donor who had recovered from COVID-19. The CDR3 runs from the conserved cysteine through the conserved F or W. The D gene is left open where the match is weak. Expanded clones are given a class, and other clones once, few, many or no size at all.

TGTGCCAGCACGGACCCCTATGAGGTGAACACTGAAGCTTTCTTT | CASTDPYEVNTEAFF | few | NA | TRBJ1-1 | TRBV21-1
TGTGCCACCAGCGCCGGGCGGGGAGTAAAATACGAGCAGTACTTC | CATSAGRGVKYEQYF | NA | NA | TRBJ2-7 | TRBV15
TGCAGTGCTAGATCCAGTAGTGTGTTTGGTGAGCAGTTCTTC | CSARSSSVFGEQFF | few | NA | TRBJ2-1 | TRBV20-1
TGTGCCATCAGTGAGGCACTAGCGGGAGCCTACGAGCAGTACTTC | CAISEALAGAYEQYF | NA | TRBD2 | TRBJ2-7 | TRBV10-3
TGTGCCAGCAGTTTAGGAGGAGGGACTACCCACCTGACCCAGTACTTC | CASSLGGGTTHLTQYF | NA | TRBD2 | TRBJ2-5 | TRBV27
TGTGCCAGCAGCCCGTTGGGGGAGGTATCCTACGAGCAGTACTTC | CASSPLGEVSYEQYF | NA | NA | TRBJ2-7 | TRBV7-8
TGTGCCAGCAGTCTAGACGCTAATGAGCAGTTCTTC | CASSLDANEQFF | NA | NA | TRBJ2-1 | TRBV2
TGCAGCGTCCCCGGACAGGGTCAGTCCTACAATGAGCAGTTCTTC | CSVPGQGQSYNEQFF | NA | TRBD1 | TRBJ2-1 | TRBV29-1
TGTGCCAGCGCGCCGACCATAGCGGGTAAACCCACAGATACGCAGTATTTT | CASAPTIAGKPTDTQYF | NA | TRBD2 | TRBJ2-3 | TRBV19
TGTGCCAGCAGTGAATTTTGGGGGCCTGGCTATGGCTACACCTTC | CASSEFWGPGYGYTF | NA | NA | TRBJ1-2 | TRBV6-1
TGTGCCAGCAGGGGGACACTTGGCTATGGCTACACCTTC | CASRGTLGYGYTF | NA | NA | TRBJ1-2 | TRBV2
TGTGCCAGCAGTTACCCCAGGGACAGGTACTACGAGCAGTACTTC | CASSYPRDRYYEQYF | NA | TRBD1 | TRBJ2-7 | TRBV6-2/TRBV6-3
TGTGCCAGCAGTTGGGGACCCGGGGAGCTGTTTTTT | CASSWGPGELFF | NA | NA | TRBJ2-2 | TRBV5-4
TGTGCCAGCAGTTGGGACTTATACACCGGGGAGCTGTTTTTT | CASSWDLYTGELFF | NA | NA | TRBJ2-2 | TRBV12-3/TRBV12-4
TGTGCCAGCAGCCTGTGGGACAGCAATCAGCCCCAGCATTTT | CASSLWDSNQPQHF | NA | NA | TRBJ1-5 | TRBV7-9
TGTGCCAGCCTCGGAAGTACAGGCGGGCGGAACACCGGGGAGCTGTTTTTT | CASLGSTGGRNTGELFF | NA | NA | TRBJ2-2 | TRBV21-1
TGTGCCAGCAGTATGACCGTCAACTCCTACGAGCAGTACTTC | CASSMTVNSYEQYF | few | NA | TRBJ2-7 | TRBV27
TGTGCCACCAGTGACCCGGGACAGGGTGATGGCTACACCTTC | CATSDPGQGDGYTF | NA | TRBD1 | TRBJ1-2 | TRBV24-1
TGTGCCAGCAGGAAACTAGGGGGTTCCGGGGAGCTGTTTTTT | CASRKLGGSGELFF | NA | NA | TRBJ2-2 | TRBV7-9
TGTGCCATCTCCCGGGGCCGGACAGGGGGCTTATTTGGTTACACCTTC | CAISRGRTGGLFGYTF | NA | TRBD1 | TRBJ1-2 | TRBV6-1
TGTGCCATCAGTGAGTCGGTGTTGGATACGCAGTATTTT | CAISESVLDTQYF | NA | NA | TRBJ2-3 | TRBV10-3
TGTGCCAGCAGTTCCCGGGACAGGGGACGATCACCCCTCCACTTT | CASSSRDRGRSPLHF | NA | TRBD1 | TRBJ1-6 | TRBV27
TGCAGTGTCTCACCGGGACAGGGAAATTCACCCCTCCACTTT | CSVSPGQGNSPLHF | NA | TRBD1 | TRBJ1-6 | TRBV20-1
TGTGCCAGTAGTATAGATCGAACGAGGGGGCTCGGCAATCAGCCCCAGCATTTT | CASSIDRTRGLGNQPQHF | NA | TRBD1 | TRBJ1-5 | TRBV19
TGTGCCAGCAGTAGGACAGGGGGCGGTGAGACCCAGTACTTC | CASSRTGGGETQYF | NA | TRBD1 | TRBJ2-5 | TRBV28
TGCAGTGCTGGGCGGCTATCGGGGGGTCAGCCCCAGCATTTT | CSAGRLSGGQPQHF | NA | NA | TRBJ1-5 | TRBV20-1
TGCGCCAGCGCGGCGGCGGGAGGAGATACGCAGTATTTT | CASAAAGGDTQYF | NA | TRBD2 | TRBJ2-3 | TRBV10-1
TGTGCCAGCACCGACGGGACAAGTCAACAAGAGACCCAGTACTTC | CASTDGTSQQETQYF | NA | NA | TRBJ2-5 | TRBV6-1
TGTGCCACCAGCAGAGACAGGGTATATGGCTACACCTTC | CATSRDRVYGYTF | few | NA | TRBJ1-2 | TRBV15
TGTGCCAGCTCCCTAAATCGACAGAGAGAGACCCAGTACTTC | CASSLNRQRETQYF | NA | NA | TRBJ2-5 | TRBV7-6
TGTGCCAGCAGCCCGAGCAGGGTGGAGTCCTACGAGCAGTACTTC | CASSPSRVESYEQYF | few | NA | TRBJ2-7 | TRBV11-2
TGTGCCAGCGTAACCGGGGGTGAGCAGTTCTTC | CASVTGGEQFF | NA | NA | TRBJ2-1 | TRBV6-1
TGTGCCTGGAGCGGGGGACACGCCTCGACTGAAGCTTTCTTT | CAWSGGHASTEAFF | few | NA | TRBJ1-1 | TRBV30
TGTGCCAGCAGTTATGGGCTTAGCGGGGCTGTCTACGAGCAGTACTTC | CASSYGLSGAVYEQYF | NA | TRBD2 | TRBJ2-7 | TRBV6-5
TGTGCCATCAGTGAGGGTAGCCGAGAGACCCAGTACTTC | CAISEGSRETQYF | NA | NA | TRBJ2-5 | TRBV10-3
TGTGCCAGCCTCAGGGACGGGACAGATACGCAGTATTTT | CASLRDGTDTQYF | few | NA | TRBJ2-3 | TRBV6-1
TGTGCCAGCTCAACAGGGAACGAGCAGTACTTC | CASSTGNEQYF | NA | NA | TRBJ2-7 | TRBV18
TGTGCCAGCGGAGACAGCTCCTACAATGAGCAGTTCTTC | CASGDSSYNEQFF | NA | NA | TRBJ2-1 | TRBV7-9
TGCAGTGCTGACCCGGGACAGGGAGTTTTCTACAATGAGCAGTTCTTC | CSADPGQGVFYNEQFF | NA | TRBD1 | TRBJ2-1 | TRBV20-1
TGTGCCACCACAGGGGCGGGGGGATCCTACGAGCAGTACTTC | CATTGAGGSYEQYF | NA | NA | TRBJ2-7 | TRBV2
TGTGCCAGTAGTATGGGGTCCGCCACAGATACGCAGTATTTT | CASSMGSATDTQYF | NA | NA | TRBJ2-3 | TRBV19
TGTGCCAGTAGTTCAGACAGGGGAGATGGCTACACCTTC | CASSSDRGDGYTF | NA | TRBD1 | TRBJ1-2 | TRBV19